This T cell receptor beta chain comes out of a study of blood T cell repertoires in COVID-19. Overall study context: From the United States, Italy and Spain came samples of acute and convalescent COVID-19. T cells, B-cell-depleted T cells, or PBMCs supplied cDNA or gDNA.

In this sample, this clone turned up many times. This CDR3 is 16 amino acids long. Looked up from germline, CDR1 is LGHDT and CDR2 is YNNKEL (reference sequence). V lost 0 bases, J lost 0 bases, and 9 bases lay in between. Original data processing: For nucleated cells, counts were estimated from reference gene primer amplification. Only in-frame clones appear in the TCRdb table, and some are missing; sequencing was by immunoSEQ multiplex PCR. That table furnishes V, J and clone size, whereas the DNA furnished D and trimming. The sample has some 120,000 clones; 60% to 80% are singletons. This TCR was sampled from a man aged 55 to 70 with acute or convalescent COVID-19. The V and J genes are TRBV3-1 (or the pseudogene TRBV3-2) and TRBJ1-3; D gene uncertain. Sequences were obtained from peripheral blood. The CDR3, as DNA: TGTGCCAGCAGCCAAGATCCTCAGATCTCTGGAAACACCATATATTTT. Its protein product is CASSQDPQISGNTIYF.